A few counts support the clone carrying this T cell receptor (beta chain). The target antigen is unknown. The data are from a study of T cells after yellow fever vaccination. V was cut by 2 bases and J by 0 bases, with 15 bases left in between. In germline, CDR1 is MNHEY, CDR2 SMNVEV (reference sequence). The CDR3 has 17 amino acids. Study observations and caveats: Most primary-vaccination clones recurred post-booster (roughly 97% CD4, roughly 90% CD8).

Each CDR3 protein is one row after TCRdb ran MiXCR on the 5' RACE reads. The data hold tens of thousands of distinct CDR3 sequences, with around 6.9% observed a single time. The J gene is TRBJ2-3, the V gene TRBV27, with unresolved D. The sequencing used CD8+ T cells sorted from PBMCs, collected around 5 days after the first yellow fever vaccination. This receptor was identified in a young man who received the YFV17D yellow fever vaccine. The CDR3 here is CASSLIGTVGSTDTQYF. CDR3 coding DNA: TGTGCCAGCAGTTTAATAGGCACCGTGGGCAGCACAGATACGCAGTATTTT.